This TCR beta chain was retrieved from a study of CD4 T cells in relation to SARS-CoV-2 and coronaviruses. Overall study: Convalescent patients had median age roughly 35 years, range about 20 to 72. A couple of subjects were Hispanic; patients were eight or nine males and a handful of females.

The protocol was immunoSEQ multiplex PCR, while the TCRdb copy is restricted to in-frame clones and leaves out a portion. This table has 38,000 or so clones, just under 85% appearing once. CD4 enrichment then naive enrichment separated naive from memory CD4+ cells. Naive or memory CD4+ cells were cultured 1:1 with T cell-depleted PBMCs plus CEF. Of note for this clone: Its target is not known. This sample includes further DNA sequences coding for the same CDR3.

The sequence was collected from an adult with COVID-19. Source material: naive CD4+ T cells from PBMCs, cultured in vitro. Sample subset: naive CD4+ T cells isolated by negative enrichment.

DNA of the CDR3: TGTGCCAGCAGTCCATCCTACGAGCAGTACTTC. It specifies CASSPSYEQYF. V is TRBV6-2 or TRBV6-3 and J is TRBJ2-7, with D uncertain. The CDR3 consists of 11 residues. Germline lookup yields CDR1 MNHEY and CDR2 SVGEGT. Trimming removed 5 bases at V and 1 base at J, with 3 bases between.